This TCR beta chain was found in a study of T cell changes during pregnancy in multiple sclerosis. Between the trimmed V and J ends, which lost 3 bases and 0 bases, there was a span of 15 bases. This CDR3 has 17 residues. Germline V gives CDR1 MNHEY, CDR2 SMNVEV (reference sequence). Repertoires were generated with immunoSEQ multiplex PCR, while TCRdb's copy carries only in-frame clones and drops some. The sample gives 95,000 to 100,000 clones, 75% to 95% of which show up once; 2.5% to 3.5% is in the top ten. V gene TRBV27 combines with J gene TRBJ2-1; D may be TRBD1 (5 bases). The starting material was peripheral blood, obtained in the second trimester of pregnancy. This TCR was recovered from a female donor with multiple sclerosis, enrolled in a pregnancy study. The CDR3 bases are TGTGCCAGCAGTTTTCAGTACAGGACAAGCTCCTACAATGAGCAGTTCTTC. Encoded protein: CASSFQYRTSSYNEQFF.